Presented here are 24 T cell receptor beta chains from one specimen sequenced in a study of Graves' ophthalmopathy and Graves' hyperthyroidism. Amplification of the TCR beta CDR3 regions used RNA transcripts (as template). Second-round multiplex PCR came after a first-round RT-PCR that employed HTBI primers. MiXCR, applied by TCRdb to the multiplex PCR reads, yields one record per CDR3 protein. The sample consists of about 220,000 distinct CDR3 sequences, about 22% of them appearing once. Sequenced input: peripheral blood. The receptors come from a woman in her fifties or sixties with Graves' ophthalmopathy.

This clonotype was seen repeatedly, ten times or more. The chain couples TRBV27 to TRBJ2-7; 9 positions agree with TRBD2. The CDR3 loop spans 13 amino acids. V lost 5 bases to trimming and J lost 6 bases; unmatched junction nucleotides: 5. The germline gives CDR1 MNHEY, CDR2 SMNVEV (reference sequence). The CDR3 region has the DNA TGTGCCAGCAGTATTGTAGCGGGAGTCGAGCAGTACTTC. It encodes CASSIVAGVEQYF.

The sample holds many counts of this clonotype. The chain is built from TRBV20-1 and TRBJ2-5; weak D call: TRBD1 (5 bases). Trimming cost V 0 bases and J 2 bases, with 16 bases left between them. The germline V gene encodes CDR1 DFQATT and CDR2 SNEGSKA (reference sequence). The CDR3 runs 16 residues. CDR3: CSARERVGRTQETQYF. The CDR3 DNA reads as TGCAGTGCTAGAGAACGAGTAGGACGGACACAAGAGACCCAGTACTTC.

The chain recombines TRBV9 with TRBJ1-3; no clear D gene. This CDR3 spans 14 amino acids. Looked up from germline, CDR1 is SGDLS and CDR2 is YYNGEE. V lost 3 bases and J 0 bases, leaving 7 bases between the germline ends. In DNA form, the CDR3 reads TGTGCCAGCAGCGGGCAAACCTCTGGAAACACCATATATTTT. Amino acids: CASSGQTSGNTIYF.

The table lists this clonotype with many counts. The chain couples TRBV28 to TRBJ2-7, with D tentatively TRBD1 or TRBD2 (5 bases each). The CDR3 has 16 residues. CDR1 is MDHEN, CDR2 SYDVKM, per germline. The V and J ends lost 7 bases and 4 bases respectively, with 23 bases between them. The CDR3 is CASTTIEGSIGYEQYF. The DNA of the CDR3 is TGTGCCAGCACAACTATAGAGGGGAGTATCGGGTACGAGCAGTACTTC.

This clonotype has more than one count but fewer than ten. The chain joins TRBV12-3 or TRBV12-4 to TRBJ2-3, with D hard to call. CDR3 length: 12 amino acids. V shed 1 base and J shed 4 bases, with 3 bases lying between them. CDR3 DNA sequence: TGTGCCAGCAGTTTAGTTGCAGATACGCAGTATTTT. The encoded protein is CASSLVADTQYF.

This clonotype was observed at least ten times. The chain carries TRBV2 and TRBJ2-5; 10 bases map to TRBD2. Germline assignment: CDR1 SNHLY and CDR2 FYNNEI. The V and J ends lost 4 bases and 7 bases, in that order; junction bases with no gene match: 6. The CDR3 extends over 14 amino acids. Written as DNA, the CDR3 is TGTGCCAGCAGTGGTACAGCGGGAGGGGTGACCCAGTACTTC. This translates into CASSGTAGGVTQYF. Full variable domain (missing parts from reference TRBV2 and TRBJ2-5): EPEVTQTPSHQVTQMGQEVILRCVPISNHLYFYWYRQILGQKVEFLVSFYNNEISEKSEIFDDQFSVERPDGSNFTLKIRSTKLEDSAMYFCASSGTAGGVTQYFGPGTRLLVL.

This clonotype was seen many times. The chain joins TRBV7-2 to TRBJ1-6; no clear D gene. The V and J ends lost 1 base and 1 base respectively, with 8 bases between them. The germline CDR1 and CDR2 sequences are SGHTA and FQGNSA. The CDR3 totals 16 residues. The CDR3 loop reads CASSLVGASYNSPLHF. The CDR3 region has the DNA TGTGCCAGCAGCTTAGTAGGCGCGTCCTATAATTCACCCCTCCACTTT.

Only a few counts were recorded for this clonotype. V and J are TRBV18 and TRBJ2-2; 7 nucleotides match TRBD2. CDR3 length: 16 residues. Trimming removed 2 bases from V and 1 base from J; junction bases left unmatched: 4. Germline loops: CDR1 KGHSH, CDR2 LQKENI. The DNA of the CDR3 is TGTGCCAGCTCACCATCGAGCGGGATGAACACCGGGGAGCTGTTTTTT. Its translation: CASSPSSGMNTGELFF.

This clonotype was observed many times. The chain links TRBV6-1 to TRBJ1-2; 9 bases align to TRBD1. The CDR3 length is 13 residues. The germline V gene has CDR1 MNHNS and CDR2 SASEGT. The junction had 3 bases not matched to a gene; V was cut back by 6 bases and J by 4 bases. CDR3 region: CASRQGAGYGYTF. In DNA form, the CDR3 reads TGTGCCAGCAGACAGGGGGCAGGCTATGGCTACACCTTC.

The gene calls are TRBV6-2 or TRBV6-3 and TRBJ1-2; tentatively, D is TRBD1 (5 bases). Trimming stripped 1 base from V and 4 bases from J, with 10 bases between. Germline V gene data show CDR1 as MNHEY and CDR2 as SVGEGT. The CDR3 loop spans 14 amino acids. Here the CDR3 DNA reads TGTGCCAGCAGTTACTGGCAGGGAGGCTATGGCTACACCTTC. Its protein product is CASSYWQGGYGYTF.

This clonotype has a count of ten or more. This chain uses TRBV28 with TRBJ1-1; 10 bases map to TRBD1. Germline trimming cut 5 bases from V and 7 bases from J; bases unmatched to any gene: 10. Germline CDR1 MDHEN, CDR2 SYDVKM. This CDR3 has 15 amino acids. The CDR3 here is CASSNTGTGAREAFF. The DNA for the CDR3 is TGTGCCAGCAGTAATACCGGGACAGGGGCTCGTGAAGCTTTCTTT.

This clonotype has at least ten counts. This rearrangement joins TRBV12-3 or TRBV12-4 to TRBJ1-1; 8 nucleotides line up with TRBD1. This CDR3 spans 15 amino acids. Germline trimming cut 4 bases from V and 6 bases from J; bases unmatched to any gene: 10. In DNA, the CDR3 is TGTGCCAGCAGTTCGAGCAGGGGGCGGTTATCTGAAGCTTTCTTT. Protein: CASSSSRGRLSEAFF.

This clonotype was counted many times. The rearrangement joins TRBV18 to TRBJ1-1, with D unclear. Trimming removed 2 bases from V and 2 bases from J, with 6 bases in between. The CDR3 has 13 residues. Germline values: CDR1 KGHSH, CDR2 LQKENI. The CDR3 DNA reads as TGTGCCAGCTCACCAAAGAAAAACACTGAAGCTTTCTTT. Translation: CASSPKKNTEAFF.

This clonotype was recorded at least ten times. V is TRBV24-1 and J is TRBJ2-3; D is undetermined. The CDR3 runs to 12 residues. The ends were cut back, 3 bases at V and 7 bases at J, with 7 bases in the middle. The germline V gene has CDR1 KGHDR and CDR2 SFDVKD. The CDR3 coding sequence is TGTGCCACCAGTGATCTCTTTAATACGCAGTATTTT. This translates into CATSDLFNTQYF.

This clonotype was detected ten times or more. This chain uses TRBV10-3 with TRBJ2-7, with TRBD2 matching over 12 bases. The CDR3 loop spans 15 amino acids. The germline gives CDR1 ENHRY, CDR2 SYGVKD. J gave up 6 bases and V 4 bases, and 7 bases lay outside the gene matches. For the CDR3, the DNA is TGTGCCATCAGTGTTAGGGAGACTAGCGGGAGCGAGCAGTACTTC. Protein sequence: CAISVRETSGSEQYF.

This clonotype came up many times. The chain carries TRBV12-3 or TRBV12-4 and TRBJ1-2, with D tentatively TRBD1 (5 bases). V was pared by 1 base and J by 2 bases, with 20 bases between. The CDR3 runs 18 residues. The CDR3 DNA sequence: TGTGCCAGCAGTTTAGATAGTGGGGACCGGCAGTCCAACTATGGCTACACCTTC. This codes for CASSLDSGDRQSNYGYTF.

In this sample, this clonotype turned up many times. The CDR3 is CATGQSLYEQYF. In nucleotides, the CDR3 is TGTGCCACAGGACAGAGCCTCTACGAGCAGTACTTC. V is TRBV19 and J is TRBJ2-7, with a tentative D call TRBD1 (6 bases). Germline loops: CDR1 LNHDA, CDR2 SQIVND (reference sequence). CDR3 length equals 12 residues. V was pared by 10 bases and J by 3 bases, with 13 bases between.

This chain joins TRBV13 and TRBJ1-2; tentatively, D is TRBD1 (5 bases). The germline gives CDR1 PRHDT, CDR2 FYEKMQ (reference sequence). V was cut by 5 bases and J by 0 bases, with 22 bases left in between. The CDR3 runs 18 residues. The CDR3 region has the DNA TGTGCCAGCAGCAGGCCCTGGGAGACAGATTGTTCTAACTATGGCTACACCTTC. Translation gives CASSRPWETDCSNYGYTF.

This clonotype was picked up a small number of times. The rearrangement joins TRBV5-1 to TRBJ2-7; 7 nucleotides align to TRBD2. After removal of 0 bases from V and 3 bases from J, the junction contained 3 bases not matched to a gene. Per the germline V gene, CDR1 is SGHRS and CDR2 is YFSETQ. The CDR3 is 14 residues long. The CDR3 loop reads CASSLGGGYYEQYF. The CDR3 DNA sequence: TGCGCCAGCAGCTTGGGCGGGGGTTACTACGAGCAGTACTTC.

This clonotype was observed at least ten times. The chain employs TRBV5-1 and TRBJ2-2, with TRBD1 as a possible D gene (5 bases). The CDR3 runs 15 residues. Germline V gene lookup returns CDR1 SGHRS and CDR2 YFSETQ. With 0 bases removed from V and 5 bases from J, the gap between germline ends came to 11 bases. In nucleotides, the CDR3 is TGCGCCAGCAGCTTGGAAGGGGCTGGTACCGGGGAGCTGTTTTTT. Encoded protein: CASSLEGAGTGELFF. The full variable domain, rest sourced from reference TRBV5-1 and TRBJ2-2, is KAGVTQTPRYLIKTRGQQVTLSCSPISGHRSVSWYQQTPGQGLQFLFEYFSETQRNKGNFPGRFSGRQFSNSRSEMNVSTLELGDSALYLCASSLEGAGTGELFFGEGSRLTVL.

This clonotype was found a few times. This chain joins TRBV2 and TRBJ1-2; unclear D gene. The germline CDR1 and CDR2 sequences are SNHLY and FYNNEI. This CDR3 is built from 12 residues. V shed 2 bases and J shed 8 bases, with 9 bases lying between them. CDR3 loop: CASSESLGGYTF. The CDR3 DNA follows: TGTGCCAGCAGTGAAAGTTTGGGAGGCTACACCTTC.

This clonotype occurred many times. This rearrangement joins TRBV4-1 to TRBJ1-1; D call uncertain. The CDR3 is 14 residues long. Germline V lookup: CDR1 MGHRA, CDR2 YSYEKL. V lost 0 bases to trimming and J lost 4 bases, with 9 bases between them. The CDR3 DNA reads TGCGCCAGCAGCCAAGAACCCCTAGGCACTGAAGCTTTCTTT. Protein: CASSQEPLGTEAFF.

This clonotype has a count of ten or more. The CDR3 protein is CASSYSTLGDTGELFF. The CDR3 nucleotides read TGTGCCAGCAGTTACTCGACGCTGGGGGATACCGGGGAGCTGTTTTTT. The V call is TRBV6-5, the J call TRBJ2-2; either TRBD1 or TRBD2 may supply D (5 bases each). The CDR3 sequence is 16 residues long. V gave up 0 bases and J gave up 5 bases, with 13 bases separating them. Germline loops: CDR1 MNHEY, CDR2 SVGAGI.

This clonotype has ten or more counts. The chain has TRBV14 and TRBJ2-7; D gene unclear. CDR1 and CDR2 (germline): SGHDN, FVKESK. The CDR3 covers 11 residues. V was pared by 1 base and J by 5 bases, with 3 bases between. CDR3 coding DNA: TGTGCCAGCAGCCAAGTGGACGAGCAGTACTTC. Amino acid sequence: CASSQVDEQYF.